This paragraph reports one T cell receptor (beta chain). Its target is not known. Time point given: blood 4 weeks post-SBRT, at nephrectomy. Indicated treatment: 15 Gy SBRT to primary tumor, nephrectomy 4 weeks later. Nephrectomy followed 15 Gy stereotactic body radiation by 4 weeks. The repertoire was sequenced with immunoSEQ multiplex PCR; TCRdb's copy has only in-frame clones and lacks some. In the table there are about 77,000 clones, 75% to 90% of which are singletons. V lost 4 bases to trimming and J lost 4 bases, with 9 bases between them. The germline gives CDR1 SGHRS, CDR2 YFSETQ. The CDR3 has 14 amino acids. This record belongs to a study of radiation and T cells in renal cell carcinoma. Overall study findings and caveats: Baseline intratumoral clonotype presence is unknown without pretreatment biopsies. In blood, top tumor clones expanded by 2 weeks, shrinking by 4.

The V gene is TRBV5-1, the J gene TRBJ1-6, with D possibly being TRBD1 (5 bases). The receptor was isolated from a woman aged 55 to 70 with renal cell carcinoma. Sequences were derived from blood, sampled from a patient whose treatment included radiotherapy and nephrectomy. The CDR3 sequence is CASSAGTYNSPLHF. The CDR3 DNA is TGCGCCAGCAGCGCCGGGACTTATAATTCACCCCTCCACTTT.